This TCR beta chain was identified in a study of graft-versus-host responses after intestinal transplantation. Whole-study context: Recipients obtained multivisceral, liver-intestinal, or isolated intestinal transplants. Points from the study as a whole: Detected in recipient marrow were GvH clones, some of which were first observed in ileum or blood.

The CDR3 extends over 11 amino acids. Germline loops: CDR1 SQVTM, CDR2 ANQGSEA. V was trimmed by 7 bases and J by 7 bases, leaving 12 bases between them. Sequencing used immunoSEQ multiplex PCR; TCRdb keeps in-frame clones, though not all of them. The sample includes approximately 5,000 clones, roughly two thirds of them seen just once. As to this clone: Antigen unknown.

The chain couples TRBV29-1 to TRBJ2-3; TRBD2 might be the D (5 bases). The source was PBMCs, collected around 560 days after intestinal transplant. The origin of this receptor is a human patient who received an intestinal transplant, so some T cells may come from the graft donor. The CDR3 protein is CSAEVGNTQYF. The DNA of the CDR3 is TGCAGCGCTGAGGTCGGGAATACGCAGTATTTT.